Listed below are T cell receptor beta chains from one sample, sequenced in a study of blood T cell repertoires in COVID-19. Generated by immunoSEQ multiplex PCR, the TCRdb table keeps only in-frame clones and is missing some. The sample includes around 380,000 clones, about four fifths seen only once; the top ten take more than 1%. Input material: peripheral blood. The receptors shown here come from a human donor with acute or convalescent COVID-19. The donor label of this sample is uncertain. CDR3s include the opening cysteine and the closing phenylalanine or tryptophan. Each record gives: V gene, CDR3 length, D gene, clone size, J gene, CDR3 protein, CDR3 DNA. A D gene is named only where the DNA matches it firmly. Clone size is stated in some rows and not others, as once, few, many or a class when expanded.

V: TRBV10-3; length: 14; D: TRBD1; size: -; J: TRBJ2-7; CDR3: CAISDGTGALEQYF; DNA: TGTGCCATCAGTGATGGTACAGGGGCCCTCGAGCAGTACTTC
V: TRBV6-2/TRBV6-3; length: 15; D: TRBD2; size: once; J: TRBJ2-1; CDR3: CASSYPGLAGPEQFF; DNA: TGTGCCAGCAGTTACCCGGGACTAGCGGGACCTGAGCAGTTCTTC
V: TRBV5-1; length: 15; D: TRBD1; size: -; J: TRBJ2-5; CDR3: CASSPGTDYRETQYF; DNA: TGCGCCAGCAGCCCGGGGACAGACTACCGGGAGACCCAGTACTTC
V: TRBV28; length: 19; D: TRBD2; size: -; J: TRBJ2-3; CDR3: CASSPPLGTSGGLTDTQYF; DNA: TGTGCCAGCAGTCCCCCTCTCGGGACTAGCGGGGGCCTCACAGATACGCAGTATTTT
V: TRBV7-9; length: 13; D: -; size: -; J: TRBJ2-5; CDR3: CASSLERQETQYF; DNA: TGTGCCAGCAGCTTAGAGAGACAAGAGACCCAGTACTTC
V: TRBV30; length: 14; D: -; size: -; J: TRBJ1-5; CDR3: CAWSYPGLNQPQHF; DNA: TGTGCCTGGAGCTACCCGGGACTAAATCAGCCCCAGCATTTT
V: TRBV19; length: 14; D: -; size: -; J: TRBJ1-1; CDR3: CASSLRGPNTEAFF; DNA: TGTGCCAGTAGCCTCAGGGGACCGAACACTGAAGCTTTCTTT
V: TRBV10-3; length: 16; D: -; size: -; J: TRBJ2-7; CDR3: CAISEPGHTSSYEQYF; DNA: TGTGCCATCAGTGAACCGGGACATACGAGCTCCTACGAGCAGTACTTC
V: TRBV28; length: 15; D: TRBD1; size: -; J: TRBJ1-5; CDR3: CASSPQDRDDQPQHF; DNA: TGTGCCAGCAGTCCCCAGGACAGGGACGATCAGCCCCAGCATTTT
V: TRBV28; length: 14; D: TRBD1; size: -; J: TRBJ2-3; CDR3: CASIGGQGPDTQYF; DNA: TGTGCCAGCATAGGGGGACAGGGGCCAGATACGCAGTATTTT
V: TRBV6-6; length: 16; D: -; size: -; J: TRBJ1-6; CDR3: CASTPSSGRVYSPLHF; DNA: TGTGCCAGCACACCCTCATCCGGGAGGGTTTACTCACCCCTCCACTTT
V: TRBV2; length: 15; D: -; size: -; J: TRBJ1-5; CDR3: CASSEGQVSNQPQHF; DNA: TGTGCCAGCAGTGAAGGGCAGGTTAGCAATCAGCCCCAGCATTTT